This T cell receptor (beta chain) was captured by sequencing in a study of molecular identifiers for immune sequencing clone quantification. In the case of this clonotype: Its matching antigen is unknown.

RNA fractions of 10%, 30% or 50% and about 17,000 to 1,000,000 sorted cells were the source of naive CD8 libraries. Trimming cost V 5 bases and J 9 bases, with 19 bases left between them. The CDR3 runs to 15 residues. Germline-derived CDR1 and CDR2 are MNHEY and SVGAGI. Study-wide results and limits: Clones carrying above 20 RNA copies accounted for over 97% of effector molecules, under 1% in naive cells.

The use of previously described methods and listed TCR primers produced the bulk TCR libraries. TCRdb processed the PCR reads anew with MiXCR; each CDR3 protein has one entry. The table has approximately 500,000 distinct CDR3 sequences, over 20% seen once. This clonotype originated in a human donor in good health. Some libraries in this study had Jurkat cell RNA spiked in. The chain carries TRBV6-5 and TRBJ2-2; D is perhaps TRBD1 or TRBD2 (5 bases each). The sample comprised naive CD8+ T cells from blood, with Jurkat cell RNA spiked in. Subset described: FACS-sorted CD8+CD4-CCR7+CD45RA+ naive T cells. CDR3 nucleotide sequence: TGTGCCAGCAGTCCGGGACGGAGACTGGGCCGGGAGCTGTTTTTT. This gives the protein CASSPGRRLGRELFF.